The rows below give T cell receptor beta chains drawn from one sample of a study of shared clonotypes between healthy human individuals. The assay was immunoSEQ multiplex PCR, and TCRdb's table has in-frame clones only and misses some. The table lists around 500,000 clones, about 79% of them singletons. Sequencing was carried out using PBMCs. These receptors were collected from a woman aged 40 to 50 in good health. Some clones in this sample may be carry-over from other donors' samples. The CDR3 runs from the conserved cysteine through the conserved F or W. Each record gives: J gene, V gene, clone size, D gene, CDR3 protein, CDR3 DNA. The D gene is left open where the match is weak. Some rows have no size entry. The others give once, few or many, or a class for an expanded clone.

TRBJ1-5 TRBV6-5 . TRBD1 CASRPWTGGDQPQHF TGTGCCAGCAGACCTTGGACAGGGGGAGATCAGCCCCAGCATTTT
TRBJ2-2 TRBV27 . . CASSYSRGGELFF TGTGCCAGCAGTTATAGCCGCGGCGGGGAGCTGTTTTTT
TRBJ2-1 TRBV7-2 . TRBD2 CASSLAGLAGVGRDNEQFF TGTGCCAGCAGCTTAGCGGGGCTAGCGGGAGTGGGGAGGGACAATGAGCAGTTCTTC
TRBJ2-2 TRBV7-3 many . CASSLSSNTGELFF TGTGCCAGCAGCTTATCCTCAAACACCGGGGAGCTGTTTTTT
TRBJ2-7 TRBV6-1 once . CASKGREQYF TGTGCCAGCAAGGGACGCGAGCAGTACTTC
TRBJ2-7 TRBV6-1 once . CASSEWRGSEQYF TGTGCCAGCAGTGAATGGAGAGGCTCCGAGCAGTACTTC
TRBJ1-5 TRBV6-1 . TRBD1 CASKKGARTEGPQHF TGTGCCAGCAAAAAGGGGGCGCGGACGGAAGGACCCCAGCATTTT
TRBJ2-3 TRBV7-3 . . CASSFGATDTQYF TGTGCCAGCAGCTTCGGAGCCACAGATACGCAGTATTTT
TRBJ1-1 TRBV28 . TRBD1 CASSPIKGQGGTEAFF TGTGCCAGCAGTCCAATAAAAGGACAGGGAGGCACTGAAGCTTTCTTT
TRBJ2-1 TRBV9 . TRBD2 CASNPRASGNEQFF TGTGCCAGCAACCCCCGGGCTAGCGGCAATGAGCAGTTCTTC
TRBJ2-5 TRBV27 . TRBD2 CASSSSLAGVRETQYF TGTGCCAGCAGTTCATCACTAGCGGGAGTCCGAGAGACCCAGTACTTC
TRBJ1-1 TRBV7-2 few TRBD1 CASSLGQTNTEAFF TGTGCCAGCAGCCTGGGACAGACAAACACTGAAGCTTTCTTT
TRBJ2-7 TRBV6-1 . . CASSESSGGVYEQYF TGTGCCAGCAGTGAAAGTTCGGGCGGGGTGTACGAGCAGTACTTC
TRBJ2-1 TRBV18 . TRBD1 CASSPTQGISYNEQFF TGTGCCAGCTCACCAACACAGGGGATCTCCTACAATGAGCAGTTCTTC
TRBJ1-4 TRBV29-1 . . CSVGDPPENGFF TGCAGCGTGGGGGACCCCCCGGAAAACGGGTTTTTT
TRBJ2-7 TRBV7-2 . TRBD2 CASSPTGTSGSPQYF TGTGCCAGCAGCCCAACCGGGACTAGCGGGAGCCCGCAGTACTTC
TRBJ2-1 TRBV19 . . CASRAHAGGDNEQFF TGTGCCAGTAGAGCCCACGCAGGGGGGGACAATGAGCAGTTCTTC
TRBJ1-1 TRBV27 . TRBD1 CARFLGQRNTEAFF TGTGCCAGGTTCTTGGGACAGAGGAACACTGAAGCTTTCTTT
TRBJ2-1 TRBV28 . TRBD2 CAGTLGGTSGSREQFF TGTGCCGGCACCCTCGGGGGAACTAGCGGGAGCCGGGAGCAGTTCTTC
TRBJ2-1 TRBV27 . TRBD2 CASSSSGALVDEQFF TGTGCCAGCAGTTCCAGCGGGGCTCTAGTGGATGAGCAGTTCTTC
TRBJ2-2 TRBV2 . TRBD2 CASKTSGIFTGELFF TGTGCCAGCAAGACTAGCGGGATATTTACCGGGGAGCTGTTTTTT